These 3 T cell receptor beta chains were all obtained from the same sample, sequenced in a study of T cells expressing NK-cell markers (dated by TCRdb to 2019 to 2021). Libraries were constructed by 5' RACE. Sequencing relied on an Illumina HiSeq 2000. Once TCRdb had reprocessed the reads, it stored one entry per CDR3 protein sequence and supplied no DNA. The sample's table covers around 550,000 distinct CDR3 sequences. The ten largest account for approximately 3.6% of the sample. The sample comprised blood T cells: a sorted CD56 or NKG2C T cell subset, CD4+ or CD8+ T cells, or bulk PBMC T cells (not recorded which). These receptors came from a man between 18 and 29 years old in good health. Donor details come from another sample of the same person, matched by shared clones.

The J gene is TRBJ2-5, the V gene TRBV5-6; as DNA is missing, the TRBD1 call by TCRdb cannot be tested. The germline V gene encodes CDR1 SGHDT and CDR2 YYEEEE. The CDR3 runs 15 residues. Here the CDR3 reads CASSPTQGGKETQYF.

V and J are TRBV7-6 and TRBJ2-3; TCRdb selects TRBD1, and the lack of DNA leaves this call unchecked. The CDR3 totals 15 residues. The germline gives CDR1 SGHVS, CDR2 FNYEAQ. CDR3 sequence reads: CASSLPDRGRDTQYF.

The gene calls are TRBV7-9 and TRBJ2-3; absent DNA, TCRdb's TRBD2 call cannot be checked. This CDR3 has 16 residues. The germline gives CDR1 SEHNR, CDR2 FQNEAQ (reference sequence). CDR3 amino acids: CASSLVGEGRTDTQYF. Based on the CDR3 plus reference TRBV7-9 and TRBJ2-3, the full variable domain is DTGVSQNPRHKITKRGQNVTFRCDPISEHNRLYWYRQTLGQGPEFLTYFQNEAQLEKSRLLSDRFSAERPKGSFSTLEIQRTEQGDSAMYLCASSLVGEGRTDTQYFGPGTRLTVL.